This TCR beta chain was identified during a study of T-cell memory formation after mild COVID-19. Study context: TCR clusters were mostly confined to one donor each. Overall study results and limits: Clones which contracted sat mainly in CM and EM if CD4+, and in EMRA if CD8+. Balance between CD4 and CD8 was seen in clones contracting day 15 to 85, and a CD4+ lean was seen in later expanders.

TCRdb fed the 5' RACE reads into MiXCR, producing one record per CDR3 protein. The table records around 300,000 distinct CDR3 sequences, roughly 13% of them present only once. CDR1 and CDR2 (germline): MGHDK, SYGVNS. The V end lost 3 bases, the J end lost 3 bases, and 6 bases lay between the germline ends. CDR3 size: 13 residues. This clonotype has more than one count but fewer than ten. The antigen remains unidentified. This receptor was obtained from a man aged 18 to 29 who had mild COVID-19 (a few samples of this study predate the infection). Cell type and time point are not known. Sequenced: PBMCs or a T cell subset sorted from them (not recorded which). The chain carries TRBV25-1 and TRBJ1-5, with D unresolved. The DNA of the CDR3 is TGTGCCAGCAGTGACTACTACAATCAGCCCCAGCATTTT. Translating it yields CASSDYYNQPQHF.